Below, 27 T cell receptor beta chains from the same sample are listed, as sequenced in a study of EBV T-cell therapy then PD-1 blockade in nasopharyngeal carcinoma. The repertoire was sequenced with immunoSEQ multiplex PCR; TCRdb's copy has only in-frame clones and lacks some. The sample includes more than 20,000 clones, approximately 83% of them seen just once. Treatment meaning: AdE1-LMPpoly-expanded autologous EBV-specific T-cell therapy followed by anti-PD-1 nivolumab. Their specific antigens are unknown. Here the sequenced sample was CD8+ T cells from blood, taken at day -245 from a patient whose treatment included autologous EBV-specific T cells and nivolumab. These receptor sequences come from a man aged 35 to 55 with nasopharyngeal carcinoma.

By sample fraction, this clone is medium-sized. The genes are TRBV6-4 and TRBJ2-3, with 7 bases fitting TRBD2. Looked up from germline, CDR1 is MRHNA and CDR2 is SNTAGT. CDR3 length: 15 amino acids. The trim removed 5 bases at V and 4 bases at J, leaving 9 bases unmatched. The CDR3 reads CASSPTGLESDTQYF. The DNA for the CDR3 is TGTGCCAGCAGTCCGACCGGACTAGAGTCAGATACGCAGTATTTT.

V gene TRBV25-1 combines with J gene TRBJ1-2, with D possibly TRBD1 on 5 matching bases. The V gene lost 1 base and the J gene lost 3 bases, with 15 bases spanning the gap. Germline V CDR1 and CDR2: MGHDK, SYGVNS. The CDR3 covers 16 residues. For the CDR3, the DNA is TGTGCCAGCAGTGAATCCATGCCTTGGGGGGACTATGGCTACACCTTC. Translated, it gives CASSESMPWGDYGYTF.

This clone is medium-sized. The chain couples TRBV2 to TRBJ1-2, with D uncertain. The CDR3 contains 14 residues. Per the germline V gene, CDR1 is SNHLY and CDR2 is FYNNEI. Trimming left V 1 base short and J 0 bases short, with 6 bases between. The CDR3 region is CASSEETANYGYTF. The CDR3 region has the DNA TGTGCCAGCAGTGAAGAAACGGCTAACTATGGCTACACCTTC. Complete variable domain (other parts from reference TRBV2 and TRBJ1-2): EPEVTQTPSHQVTQMGQEVILRCVPISNHLYFYWYRQILGQKVEFLVSFYNNEISEKSEIFDDQFSVERPDGSNFTLKIRSTKLEDSAMYFCASSEETANYGYTFGSGTRLTVV.

This clone was counted a single time. V gene TRBV2 combines with J gene TRBJ1-6; TRBD1 might be the D (6 bases). This CDR3 has 17 amino acids. The ends were cut back, 6 bases at V and 7 bases at J, with 22 bases in the middle. In germline, CDR1 is SNHLY, CDR2 FYNNEI. The CDR3 loop reads CASSDSPGDRRNSPLHF. DNA of the CDR3: TGTGCCAGCAGCGACAGCCCCGGCGACAGGCGAAATTCACCCCTCCACTTT.

The rearrangement links TRBV15 to TRBJ2-1, with D possibly matching TRBD2 (5 bases). From germline, CDR1 is LNHNV and CDR2 YYDKDF (reference sequence). Deletions cut 1 base from V and 6 bases from J, with 10 bases between. The CDR3 contains 14 residues. In DNA form, the CDR3 reads TGTGCCACCAGCAGAGCCGGGGATTTCAATGAGCAGTTCTTC. Translated, it gives CATSRAGDFNEQFF.

The chain links TRBV6-2 or TRBV6-3 to TRBJ1-4; the match to TRBD1 covers 10 bases. This CDR3 has 14 residues. J was trimmed by 8 bases and V by 5 bases; bases with no gene match: 5. CDR1 MNHEY and CDR2 SVGEGT come from the germline V gene. The CDR3 DNA reads as TGTGCCAGCAGTATCGGGACAGGGGTCGAAAAACTGTTTTTT. This encodes CASSIGTGVEKLFF.

This rearrangement joins TRBV7-9 to TRBJ1-5; no firm D call. In germline, CDR1 is SEHNR, CDR2 FQNEAQ (reference sequence). The CDR3 is 14 residues long. V lost 4 bases, J lost 5 bases, and 12 bases lay in between. CDR3 residues: CASSSLLFDQPQHF. The CDR3 coding sequence is TGTGCCAGCAGCTCCCTCCTTTTCGATCAGCCCCAGCATTTT.

This clone turned up a few times. The CDR3 nucleotides read TGTGCCAGCAGCTTAAGTGGGGACCGCTCCTATAATTCACCCCTCCACTTT. It encodes CASSLSGDRSYNSPLHF. The chain employs TRBV13 and TRBJ1-6; weak D call: TRBD1 (5 bases). Germline V CDR1 and CDR2: PRHDT, FYEKMQ (reference sequence). V was cut by 2 bases and J by 0 bases, with 11 bases left in between. The CDR3 runs to 17 residues.

The chain employs TRBV27 and TRBJ1-4, with a possible D match to TRBD1 (6 bases). The CDR3 has 16 amino acids. Trimming removed 4 bases at V and 8 bases at J, with 20 bases between. Germline CDR1 is MNHEY and CDR2 is SMNVEV (reference sequence). CDR3 region: CASSSFLGTSQEKLFF. Written as DNA, the CDR3 is TGTGCCAGCAGTTCATTTTTAGGGACATCGCAAGAAAAACTGTTTTTT.

This chain uses TRBV4-1 with TRBJ2-3; no clear D. Trimming left V 0 bases short and J 6 bases short, with 4 bases between. Germline CDR1 and CDR2: MGHRA and YSYEKL. CDR3 length: 12 amino acids. The CDR3 bases are TGCGCCAGCAGCCAAGATGGGGATACGCAGTATTTT. Its translation is CASSQDGDTQYF.

V is TRBV7-2 and J is TRBJ1-2; D is unclear. Per germline, CDR1 SGHTA and CDR2 FQGNSA. This CDR3 contains 15 residues. V was pared by 6 bases and J by 8 bases, with 22 bases between. CDR3 DNA sequence: TGTGCCAGCAGGGAATCCGGGCCGTTAATGGGGGGCTACACCTTC. As protein: CASRESGPLMGGYTF.

The chain has TRBV12-3 or TRBV12-4 and TRBJ1-2; D is ambiguous. The CDR3 has 13 amino acids. V shed 4 bases and J shed 6 bases, with 12 bases lying between them. The CDR3 here is CASSSGPGDGYTF. CDR3 coding DNA: TGTGCCAGCAGTTCCGGGCCTGGGGATGGCTACACCTTC.

The V gene is TRBV7-6, the J gene TRBJ1-1; D perhaps matches TRBD1 (5 bases). This CDR3 is built from 12 residues. The ends were cut back, 5 bases at V and 6 bases at J, with 10 bases in the middle. Germline assignment: CDR1 SGHVS and CDR2 FNYEAQ. This chain's CDR3 is CASSRRQSEAFF. As DNA, the CDR3 is TGTGCCAGCAGCCGCCGACAGTCTGAAGCTTTCTTT.

The rearrangement uses TRBV11-1 and TRBJ1-1, with D maybe TRBD1 (6 bases). The CDR3 runs to 13 residues. Looked up from germline, CDR1 is SGHAT and CDR2 is FQDESV (reference sequence). V lost 3 bases and J lost 8, with 13 bases in between. CDR3: CASSFPLRGEAFF. The CDR3 coding sequence is TGTGCCAGCAGCTTCCCCTTGAGGGGGGAAGCTTTCTTT.

This clone was picked up a small number of times. The chain couples TRBV3-1 (or the pseudogene TRBV3-2) to TRBJ2-7; no clear D. The length of the CDR3 is 14 residues. Germline V CDR1 and CDR2: LGHDT, YNNKEL (reference sequence). Trimming pared 0 bases from V and 6 bases from J, leaving 12 bases between. CDR3 sequence reads: CASSQEPGISEQYF. CDR3 nucleotides: TGTGCCAGCAGCCAAGAACCAGGCATTAGCGAGCAGTACTTC.

This rearrangement joins TRBV14 to TRBJ2-1; TRBD2 matches 10 bases. Losses at the gene ends were 4 bases for V and 4 bases for J; bases not matched to a gene: 10. The CDR3 sequence is 17 residues long. Germline lookup yields CDR1 SGHDN and CDR2 FVKESK. As DNA, the CDR3 is TGTGCCAGCAGCCTCCTAGCGGGGGTATTGCTTTACAATGAGCAGTTCTTC. Residues: CASSLLAGVLLYNEQFF.

The chain carries TRBV23-1 and TRBJ1-4; the D gene is possibly TRBD1 (6 bases). TRBV23-1 is an ORF, with its function uncertain. The CDR3 has 15 amino acids. Trimming cost V 4 bases and J 5 bases, with 14 bases left between them. Here the CDR3 reads CASSPGAPGNEKLFF. The CDR3 nucleotides read TGCGCCAGCAGTCCGGGGGCTCCAGGCAATGAAAAACTGTTTTTT.

V gene TRBV27 combines with J gene TRBJ2-7; 7 bases agree with TRBD2. Germline V lookup: CDR1 MNHEY, CDR2 SMNVEV (reference sequence). V trimming: 10 bases; J trimming: 4 bases; junction bases outside the gene matches: 13. This CDR3 has 14 amino acids. CDR3 DNA: TGTGCCACCGGGCGTGTTGCGGGGGTTTACGAGCAGTACTTC. It is translated as CATGRVAGVYEQYF.

The table lists this clone with a count of one. This chain joins TRBV9 and TRBJ2-5; 11 bases match TRBD1. V lost 3 bases to trimming and J lost 4 bases; unmatched junction nucleotides: 11. CDR1 and CDR2 from the germline V gene are SGDLS and YYNGEE. The CDR3 contains 17 residues. The CDR3 nucleotides are TGTGCCAGCAGCGAGGGGACCACCGGGACAGGGGGAGAGACCCAGTACTTC. Translation gives CASSEGTTGTGGETQYF.

This chain connects TRBV7-8 to TRBJ1-3; TRBD1 matches at 8 bases. Germline CDR1 and CDR2: SGHVS and FQNEAQ. This CDR3 is built from 17 residues. V dropped 4 bases and J dropped 0; count of bases not matched to a gene: 8. DNA of the CDR3: TGTGCCAGCAGCTGGAGGGACAGGCTAACCTCTGGAAACACCATATATTTT. Translation gives CASSWRDRLTSGNTIYF.

J is TRBJ1-2 and V is TRBV4-1; 9 bases map to TRBD1. J gave up 4 bases and V 5 bases, and 5 bases lay outside the gene matches. Germline CDR1 and CDR2: MGHRA and YSYEKL. The CDR3 is made up of 14 amino acids. CDR3 region: CASSTRTGAYGYTF. The CDR3 DNA sequence: TGCGCCAGCAGCACCCGGACAGGGGCCTATGGCTACACCTTC.

The rearrangement links TRBV4-3 to TRBJ2-1; D is uncertain. The CDR3 sequence is 15 residues long. Germline assignment: CDR1 LGHNA and CDR2 YSLEER. Trimming took off 3 bases at V and 1 base at J, with 10 bases between the two ends. The chain's CDR3 is CASSHRVGSYNEQFF. The CDR3 DNA follows: TGCGCCAGCAGCCATAGGGTAGGGTCCTACAATGAGCAGTTCTTC.

The chain couples TRBV7-6 to TRBJ2-2; 7 positions match TRBD2. The CDR3 consists of 16 residues. The ends lost 4 bases at V and 4 bases at J; junction bases unmatched: 9. Germline V gene data show CDR1 as SGHVS and CDR2 as FNYEAQ. Here the CDR3 DNA reads TGTGCCAGCAGCTACAACGTGGGGGAGGGCACCGGGGAGCTGTTTTTT. This encodes CASSYNVGEGTGELFF.

The rearrangement uses TRBV28 and TRBJ1-1; D remains unclear. The CDR3 runs 14 residues. CDR1 MDHEN and CDR2 SYDVKM come from the germline V gene. V gave up 2 bases and J gave up 2 bases, with 9 bases separating them. The CDR3: CASSLLSRNTEAFF. The CDR3 DNA is TGTGCCAGCAGTTTACTGTCCAGAAACACTGAAGCTTTCTTT.

J is TRBJ1-1 and V is TRBV7-3; D unresolved. The V end lost 5 bases, the J end lost 6 bases, and 13 bases lay between the germline ends. The CDR3 loop spans 13 amino acids. Germline V CDR1 and CDR2: SGHTA, FQGTGA. DNA of the CDR3: TGTGCCAGCAGCCCCACCATCCGAGCTGAAGCTTTCTTT. It yields the protein CASSPTIRAEAFF.

The V call is TRBV7-2, the J call TRBJ1-4; 7 nucleotides agree with TRBD1. Germline CDR1 and CDR2: SGHTA and FQGNSA. The CDR3 is 16 residues long. After removal of 6 bases from V and 7 bases from J, the junction contained 14 bases not matched to a gene. CDR3 region: CASRVGQTGTGEKLFF. Here the CDR3 DNA reads TGTGCCAGCAGGGTGGGACAGACAGGCACTGGTGAAAAACTGTTTTTT.

This chain links TRBV4-1 with TRBJ2-7; D is possibly TRBD2 (7 bases). The CDR3 has 16 amino acids. The V and J ends lost 0 bases and 4 bases respectively, with 16 bases between them. Germline CDR1 MGHRA, CDR2 YSYEKL. The CDR3 region has the DNA TGCGCCAGCAGCCAAGATGGTCGGGGGGCAGAATACGAGCAGTACTTC. Its translation: CASSQDGRGAEYEQYF.